This TCR beta chain was retrieved from a study of cytomegalovirus exposure and HLA in healthy donors. For the study at large: The roughly 110 validation repertoires were reported in a later analysis to have been generated on the same platform as the 666 first-cohort repertoires.

CDR1 and CDR2 from the germline V gene are SGHTA and FQGNSA. The J segment lost 2 bases and the V segment lost 0 bases, leaving 13 bases of the junction unmatched. The CDR3 length is 18 residues. The repertoire was sequenced with immunoSEQ multiplex PCR; TCRdb's copy has only in-frame clones and lacks some. The sample lists fewer than 200,000 clones, around 96% occurring once. What was sequenced was PBMCs. This receptor was identified in a woman younger than 35 in good health and CMV-seronegative. The chain is built from TRBV7-2 and TRBJ2-7, with 7 bases lining up with TRBD2. The CDR3 bases are TGTGCCAGCAGCTTAGCGACGTTTGCCAGCGGGGAACCCTACGAGCAGTACTTC. Its translation: CASSLATFASGEPYEQYF.